Each of the 18 T cell receptor beta chains below was sequenced from the same sample in a study of cytomegalovirus exposure and HLA in healthy donors. Some clones are missing from TCRdb's copy, which holds only in-frame ones; the method was immunoSEQ multiplex PCR. The data hold about 270,000 clones, with 80% to 90% observed a single time. The sequenced sample was PBMCs. The receptors were sampled from a woman in her late teens or twenties in good health and CMV-seronegative.

The chain has TRBV6-6 and TRBJ2-7; 8 bases fit TRBD1. CDR1 and CDR2 (germline): MNHNY, SVGAGI (reference sequence). The CDR3 length is 15 residues. Trimming removed 2 bases from V and 3 bases from J; junction bases left unmatched: 6. The CDR3 here is CASSYMGQDYYEQYF. The CDR3 DNA follows: TGTGCCAGCAGTTACATGGGACAGGACTACTACGAGCAGTACTTC.

The chain joins TRBV6-5 to TRBJ2-1; maybe TRBD2 (6 bases). This CDR3 is 16 amino acids long. Germline-derived CDR1 and CDR2 are MNHEY and SVGAGI. The V end was cut by 0 bases, the J end by 10 bases, with 19 bases between. This chain's CDR3 is CASSYSLARGGYEQFF. CDR3 in DNA: TGTGCCAGCAGTTACTCCCTAGCTCGGGGAGGCTACGAGCAGTTCTTC.

The rearrangement links TRBV4-2 to TRBJ2-1, with 7 bases matching TRBD2. This CDR3 is 18 amino acids long. Germline V CDR1 and CDR2: LGHNA, YNFKEQ. V gave up 4 bases and J gave up 0 bases; unmatched junction bases: 12. The CDR3 loop reads CASSLGEGRGSSYNEQFF. The CDR3 DNA reads TGTGCCAGCAGCCTCGGAGAGGGGCGCGGGAGCTCCTACAATGAGCAGTTCTTC.

The rearrangement links TRBV7-2 to TRBJ1-2; no clear D. The CDR3 extends over 13 amino acids. V lost 1 base and J lost 4, with 7 bases in between. The V gene's germline CDR1 is SGHTA and CDR2 FQGNSA. CDR3 region: CASSLGPSYGYTF. The CDR3, as DNA: TGTGCCAGCAGCTTAGGGCCGTCCTATGGCTACACCTTC.

This clone has just one count. The rearrangement uses TRBV11-2 and TRBJ2-7; no definite D call. Germline V lookup: CDR1 SGHAT, CDR2 FQNNGV. V was cut by 4 bases and J by 2 bases, with 12 bases left in between. CDR3 length: 14 amino acids. The DNA of the CDR3 is TGTGCCAGCAGCTCGCTGACATCAACCTACGAGCAGTACTTC. It is translated as CASSSLTSTYEQYF.

The chain's CDR3 is CASSPRGQGNYGYTF. CDR3 nucleotide sequence: TGTGCCAGCAGCCCCCGGGGACAGGGAAACTATGGCTACACCTTC. This chain joins TRBV5-4 and TRBJ1-2; 9 bases are shared with TRBD1. The germline V gene has CDR1 SGHNT and CDR2 YYREEE (reference sequence). This CDR3 region has 15 residues. V trimming: 4 bases; J trimming: 2 bases; junction bases outside the gene matches: 6.

The chain combines TRBV18 with TRBJ1-1; D gene uncertain. Germline V gene sequence: CDR1 KGHSH, CDR2 LQKENI. The CDR3 totals 15 residues. The germline V and J ends were trimmed by 0 bases and 4 bases, with 12 bases remaining between them. The CDR3 coding sequence is TGTGCCAGCTCACCACCCTCCCGGCGGAGCACTGAAGCTTTCTTT. The encoded protein is CASSPPSRRSTEAFF.

This clone was seen a few times. Other DNA sequences of this sample code for an identical CDR3. CDR3 coding DNA: TGCGCCAGCAGCTTCAGGGGGAACACTGAAGCTTTCTTT. It yields the protein CASSFRGNTEAFF. V gene TRBV5-1 combines with J gene TRBJ1-1, with a possible D match to TRBD1 (6 bases). The germline CDR1 and CDR2 sequences are SGHRS and YFSETQ. This CDR3 spans 13 amino acids. With 2 bases removed from V and 1 base from J, the gap between germline ends came to 6 bases.

The chain has TRBV7-9 and TRBJ2-1; 8 bases line up with TRBD2. Trimming at V came to 4 bases and at J to 5 bases, leaving 13 bases not matched to a gene. The germline V gene has CDR1 SEHNR and CDR2 FQNEAQ (reference sequence). The CDR3 is 17 residues long. The chain's CDR3 is CASSSLAGTPFDNEQFF. CDR3 DNA sequence: TGTGCCAGCAGCTCCTTAGCGGGAACGCCCTTCGACAATGAGCAGTTCTTC.

The CDR3 loop is CASSLGRGAEQYF. The CDR3 region has the DNA TGTGCCAGCAGCTTAGGCAGGGGAGCGGAGCAGTACTTC. The V gene is TRBV7-9, the J gene TRBJ2-5, with a possible D match to TRBD1 (6 bases). The CDR3 runs 13 residues. Trimming shortened V by 1 base and J by 11 bases, and 14 bases separated the two germline ends. Germline assignment: CDR1 SEHNR and CDR2 FQNEAQ (reference sequence).

V usage is TRBV7-6 and J usage is TRBJ1-1; the D is unclear. Germline CDR1 reads SGHVS; CDR2 reads FNYEAQ. V gave up 1 base and J gave up 4 bases, with 7 bases separating them. The CDR3 is 13 residues long. The CDR3 DNA follows: TGTGCCAGCAGCTTAGGGGCGCGCACTGAAGCTTTCTTT. Amino acids: CASSLGARTEAFF.

The chain combines TRBV28 with TRBJ2-7, with 7 bases identical to TRBD1. The CDR3 totals 15 residues. V was pared by 5 bases and J by 2 bases, with 9 bases of the junction left unmatched. Germline lookup yields CDR1 MDHEN and CDR2 SYDVKM. Here the CDR3 DNA reads TGTGCCAGCAGTACCCCCGGGACAGCGACCTACGAGCAGTACTTC. Residues: CASSTPGTATYEQYF.

This clone has a single count. The chain is built from TRBV5-1 and TRBJ2-1; 8 bases align to TRBD2. From germline, CDR1 is SGHRS and CDR2 YFSETQ. The CDR3 is made up of 13 amino acids. The V segment lost 7 bases and the J segment 7 bases; nucleotides outside the gene matches: 7. The CDR3 protein is CASGTGGPNEQFF. The CDR3 coding sequence is TGCGCCAGCGGAACGGGGGGGCCGAATGAGCAGTTCTTC.

V is TRBV2 and J is TRBJ2-7, with TRBD2 matching 7 bases. The ends lost 10 bases at V and 0 bases at J; junction bases unmatched: 6. In germline, CDR1 is SNHLY, CDR2 FYNNEI. CDR3 length equals 13 residues. Here the CDR3 reads CAIASGDSYEQYF. CDR3 coding DNA: TGTGCCATCGCGAGCGGGGACTCCTACGAGCAGTACTTC.

This sequence joins TRBV2 and TRBJ1-1, with TRBD1 identical over 8 bases. Germline V gene sequence: CDR1 SNHLY, CDR2 FYNNEI. The length of the CDR3 is 16 residues. The V segment lost 7 bases and the J segment 5 bases; nucleotides outside the gene matches: 15. The CDR3 here is CASTDPGGGWFTEAFF. The CDR3 region has the DNA TGTGCCAGCACCGATCCAGGGGGCGGTTGGTTTACTGAAGCTTTCTTT.

The genes are TRBV11-3 and TRBJ1-1; D not certain. The V gene lost 5 bases and the J gene lost 1 base, with 14 bases spanning the gap. The CDR3 runs 15 residues. Germline V gives CDR1 SGHNT, CDR2 YENEEA. The CDR3 bases are TGTGCCAGCAGCCTTGGCCCAGACAAGAACACTGAAGCTTTCTTT. It is translated as CASSLGPDKNTEAFF.

The chain recombines TRBV7-2 with TRBJ2-7; TRBD1 might be the D (5 bases). In germline, CDR1 is SGHTA, CDR2 FQGNSA. This CDR3 region has 16 residues. The V end was cut by 2 bases, the J end by 1 base, with 15 bases between. The CDR3 region has the DNA TGTGCCAGCAGCTTATGGGGCAGTAAGCTTTCCTACGAGCAGTACTTC. It encodes CASSLWGSKLSYEQYF.

The J gene is TRBJ2-1, the V gene TRBV7-6; 7 nucleotides match TRBD2. The length of the CDR3 is 17 residues. CDR1 and CDR2 (germline): SGHVS, FNYEAQ. The V and J ends lost 1 base and 4 bases, in that order; junction bases with no gene match: 10. In DNA form, the CDR3 reads TGTGCCAGCAGCTTAGTCTACGGGAGGCTTGATTACAATGAGCAGTTCTTC. Protein product: CASSLVYGRLDYNEQFF.